The present entry profiles one T cell receptor beta chain with its context. The data were taken from a study of blood T cell repertoires in COVID-19. Across the whole study: Samples representing acute and convalescent COVID-19 were sourced from the United States, Italy and Spain. Sample material is recorded as cDNA or gDNA derived from T cells, B-cell-depleted T cells, or PBMCs.

The germline V gene has CDR1 MNHEY and CDR2 SMNVEV (reference sequence). J lost 8 bases, V lost 7 bases, and 12 bases had no gene match. The length of the CDR3 is 14 residues. The table came from immunoSEQ multiplex PCR; TCRdb's copy has only in-frame clones and leaves some out. The repertoire holds about 460,000 clones, with about 88% as singletons. Participants came from 20 to 25 US areas, aged about 18 to 90 years. Cohort placement rested on clinical history that participants reported themselves. Sequenced input: PBMCs or T cells enriched from blood (not recorded which). V is TRBV27 and J is TRBJ1-2; 8 positions match TRBD1. The sequence derives from a woman aged 60-75 years who had recovered from COVID-19. This CDR3 reads CASTSPDRGFGYTF. In nucleotides, the CDR3 is TGTGCCAGCACATCTCCTGACAGGGGCTTCGGCTACACCTTC.